These 2 T cell receptor beta chains share one sample of origin, sequenced in a study of PD-1 blockade in classical Hodgkin lymphoma. This table comes from immunoSEQ multiplex PCR, and its TCRdb copy is limited to in-frame clones, with some not included. The sample lists 29,000 or so clones, roughly 76% occurring once. No patient escaped relapse after autologous stem cell transplantation, and brentuximab vedotin exposure varied. The sequences come from peripheral blood mononuclear cells (PBMCs), collected before the second cycle of nivolumab. These receptors all come from a human donor with classical Hodgkin lymphoma.

This chain uses TRBV9 with TRBJ1-4; 11 nucleotides align to TRBD1. The CDR3 is 15 amino acids. The J segment lost 7 bases and the V segment lost 4 bases, leaving 6 bases of the junction unmatched. Germline-derived CDR1 and CDR2 are SGDLS and YYNGEE. The CDR3 here is CASSITGTGGEKLFF. In nucleotides, the CDR3 is TGTGCCAGCAGCATTACCGGGACAGGGGGTGAAAAACTGTTTTTT.

This clone was observed a few times. J is TRBJ2-5 and V is TRBV28, with 10 bases aligning to TRBD1. CDR3 length: 14 residues. The V and J ends lost 5 bases and 5 bases, in that order; junction bases with no gene match: 5. Germline CDR1 reads MDHEN; CDR2 reads SYDVKM. The CDR3 DNA is TGTGCCAGCAGTACCCGACAGGGGGCTGAGACCCAGTACTTC. This gives the protein CASSTRQGAETQYF.